One and the same sample provided the 25 T cell receptor beta chains below, sequenced in a study of cytomegalovirus exposure and HLA in healthy donors (dated by TCRdb to 2016 to 2017). Libraries were made using the immunoSEQ multiplex PCR assay. For the multiplex PCR, a mixture combining 60 forward primers for TCR Vbeta segments and 13 reverse primers for TCR Jbeta segments was used. The immuneACCESS repertoire file appears here via TCRdb, limited to in-frame rearrangements. These files lack a portion of the clones; in checked studies, under half of the deficit traces to unresolved V genes, and the cause of the others is not known. Recorded for this sample are roughly 120,000 clones; approximately 84% of them occurred a single time. Together, the top ten hold about 1.7% of the sample. Input material: PBMCs. Every receptor here comes from a man aged 35 to 55 in good health and CMV-seronegative.

This clone was observed a single time. V gene TRBV29-1 combines with J gene TRBJ2-1; possible D gene TRBD2, 8 bases. Per germline, CDR1 SQVTM and CDR2 ANQGSEA. V was pared by 6 bases and J by 0 bases, with 24 bases between. This CDR3 has 18 residues. CDR3 loop: CSVPGGGKELSSYNEQFF. DNA of the CDR3: TGCAGCGTCCCGGGAGGGGGCAAAGAACTAAGCTCCTACAATGAGCAGTTCTTC.

This chain uses TRBV29-1 with TRBJ2-3, with 9 bases matching TRBD1. The germline CDR1 and CDR2 sequences are SQVTM and ANQGSEA. Unmatched junction bases numbered 4, after V lost 0 bases and J lost 3 bases. The CDR3 runs 15 residues. CDR3 in amino acids: CSVEDDRGRTDTQYF. As DNA, the CDR3 is TGCAGCGTTGAAGACGACAGGGGGAGGACAGATACGCAGTATTTT.

This clone was counted a single time. In DNA form, the CDR3 reads TGTGCCAGCAGCGTAGGGCTTAGCGGGGGGCTACAAGAGACCCAGTACTTC. Protein sequence: CASSVGLSGGLQETQYF. This chain links TRBV9 with TRBJ2-5; 10 nucleotides align to TRBD2. V shed 0 bases and J 2 bases; nucleotides not matched to a gene: 7. The CDR3 extends over 17 amino acids. From germline, CDR1 is SGDLS and CDR2 YYNGEE.

V and J are TRBV5-1 and TRBJ2-5; D is unclear. The germline CDR1 and CDR2 sequences are SGHRS and YFSETQ. This CDR3 region has 13 residues. V was pared by 4 bases and J by 2 bases, with 9 bases between. This CDR3 is CASSLPSQETQYF. The DNA for the CDR3 is TGCGCCAGCAGCCTGCCCAGTCAAGAGACCCAGTACTTC.

This chain connects TRBV5-1 to TRBJ2-3; 9 bases map to TRBD1. The germline gives CDR1 SGHRS, CDR2 YFSETQ. The CDR3 covers 14 residues. V shed 4 bases, J shed 1 base, and the junction held 1 base outside the gene matches. DNA for the CDR3: TGCGCCAGCAGCCGGGACAGGGGCACAGATACGCAGTATTTT. It encodes CASSRDRGTDTQYF.

The V and J genes are TRBV5-4 and TRBJ1-5, with a weak D call TRBD1 (5 bases). Germline V gene sequence: CDR1 SGHNT, CDR2 YYREEE (reference sequence). Between the trimmed V and J ends, which lost 0 bases and 5 bases, there was a span of 6 bases. The CDR3 has 13 amino acids. The CDR3 region has the DNA TGTGCCAGCAGCTTGGGGGGGGATCAGCCCCAGCATTTT. Amino acids: CASSLGGDQPQHF.

In this sample, this clone turned up once. V gene TRBV5-4 combines with J gene TRBJ2-3; 8 bases fit TRBD2. V lost 3 bases, J lost 4 bases, and 13 bases stayed unmatched. Germline CDR1 is SGHNT and CDR2 is YYREEE (reference sequence). CDR3 size: 17 residues. CDR3 bases: TGTGCCAGCAGCTCCGGTTGGGCGGGGGGATCCCCAGATACGCAGTATTTT. Amino acid sequence: CASSSGWAGGSPDTQYF.

The gene calls are TRBV6-4 and TRBJ2-3, with 7 bases aligning to TRBD2. Germline V gene sequence: CDR1 MRHNA, CDR2 SNTAGT. The ends lost 2 bases at V and 0 bases at J; junction bases unmatched: 2. This CDR3 has 15 residues. This CDR3 reads CASSDNGGSTDTQYF. The CDR3 region has the DNA TGTGCCAGCAGTGACAACGGGGGGAGCACAGATACGCAGTATTTT.

The rearrangement links TRBV7-9 to TRBJ1-4; D gene unclear. Germline CDR1 SEHNR, CDR2 FQNEAQ (reference sequence). CDR3 size: 18 residues. V lost 2 bases to trimming and J lost 3 bases, with 19 bases between them. For the CDR3, the DNA is TGTGCCAGCAGCTTATGGCTAGGAACCATGAACGCTAATGAAAAACTGTTTTTT. This sequence encodes CASSLWLGTMNANEKLFF.

Comments on this clone: Mismatch with germline at one junction end may stem from a read error. The chain combines TRBV5-4 with TRBJ2-7, with D perhaps matching TRBD1 (6 bases). This CDR3 has 16 amino acids. Germline V gene data show CDR1 as SGHNT and CDR2 as YYREEE (reference sequence). The CDR3 is CASSTDPGTLSHEQYF. CDR3 nucleotides: TGTGCCAGCAGCACCGATCCCGGGACACTCTCCCACGAGCAGTACTTC.

This chain connects TRBV2 to TRBJ2-2; the match to TRBD2 covers 11 bases. Germline-derived CDR1 and CDR2 are SNHLY and FYNNEI. J lost 2 bases, V lost 6 bases, and 5 bases had no gene match. The CDR3 length is 16 residues. For the CDR3, the DNA is TGTGCCAGCAGGGGTAGCGGGGGGGGAAACACCGGGGAGCTGTTTTTT. Its protein product is CASRGSGGGNTGELFF.

This clone was seen more than once but under ten times. The CDR3 loop is CASSTGQGARETQYF. The CDR3 DNA reads as TGTGCCAGCAGTACGGGACAGGGGGCTCGAGAGACCCAGTACTTC. The genes are TRBV27 and TRBJ2-5; 12 bases fit TRBD1. Germline V gene data show CDR1 as MNHEY and CDR2 as SMNVEV (reference sequence). This CDR3 has 15 residues. Trimming cost V 5 bases and J 4 bases; bases outside gene matches: 5.

This chain uses TRBV2 with TRBJ1-5; 11 positions match TRBD1. Trimming cost V 6 bases and J 6 bases; bases outside gene matches: 7. The length of the CDR3 is 15 residues. Germline V gene lookup returns CDR1 SNHLY and CDR2 FYNNEI. DNA of the CDR3: TGTGCCAGCAGAAGGGACAGGGGGGATGGTCAGCCCCAGCATTTT. Translating it yields CASRRDRGDGQPQHF.

This clone was observed a single time. V and J are TRBV2 and TRBJ1-5; 7 bases align to TRBD1. Germline CDR1 reads SNHLY; CDR2 reads FYNNEI. This CDR3 has 16 amino acids. V was pared by 2 bases and J by 2 bases, with 6 bases of the junction left unmatched. CDR3 in amino acids: CASSEQGGFGNQPQHF. The CDR3 DNA follows: TGTGCCAGCAGTGAACAGGGGGGCTTCGGCAATCAGCCCCAGCATTTT.

The chain carries TRBV6-1 and TRBJ1-5; D is undetermined. Germline values: CDR1 MNHNS, CDR2 SASEGT. V dropped 4 bases and J dropped 0 bases, with 7 bases sitting between them. This CDR3 contains 14 residues. The CDR3 nucleotides are TGTGCCAGCAGTGTAAGCTATAGCAATCAGCCCCAGCATTTT. It specifies CASSVSYSNQPQHF.

The rearrangement joins TRBV6-1 to TRBJ2-2; D is unclear. In germline, CDR1 is MNHNS, CDR2 SASEGT. V lost 4 bases, J lost 5 bases, and 8 bases lay in between. The CDR3 is 13 amino acids. The CDR3 DNA reads as TGTGCCAGCAGTGGAGTGAGTACCGGGGAGCTGTTTTTT. Its protein product is CASSGVSTGELFF.

This chain connects TRBV7-9 to TRBJ2-5; possibly TRBD2 for D (7 bases). V was pared by 1 base and J by 5 bases, with 17 bases between. This CDR3 has 16 residues. Germline lookup yields CDR1 SEHNR and CDR2 FQNEAQ (reference sequence). The CDR3: CASSLVPAGAGETQYF. The CDR3 coding sequence is TGTGCCAGCAGCTTAGTCCCCGCGGGGGCGGGGGAGACCCAGTACTTC.

The rearrangement joins TRBV13 to TRBJ2-1; maybe TRBD2 (7 bases). CDR3 size: 15 residues. V lost 1 base and J 4 bases, leaving 11 bases between the germline ends. Germline CDR1 and CDR2: PRHDT and FYEKMQ (reference sequence). The CDR3 DNA reads TGTGCCAGCAGCTTAGTGGGGGGGGCTTACAATGAGCAGTTCTTC. It encodes CASSLVGGAYNEQFF. Full variable domain (missing parts from reference TRBV13 and TRBJ2-1): AAGVIQSPRHLIKEKRETATLKCYPIPRHDTVYWYQQGPGQDPQFLISFYEKMQSDKGSIPDRFSAQQFSDYHSELNMSSLELGDSALYFCASSLVGGAYNEQFFGPGTRLTVL.

V is TRBV27 and J is TRBJ1-6, with unresolved D. The ends were cut back, 8 bases at V and 10 bases at J, with 15 bases in the middle. CDR3 length: 13 amino acids. CDR1 and CDR2 (germline): MNHEY, SMNVEV (reference sequence). CDR3 protein: CASRRTRRSPLHF. The DNA for the CDR3 is TGTGCCAGCCGTAGGACCAGGAGGTCACCCCTCCACTTT.

The chain uses TRBV4-1 and TRBJ2-7, with 7 bases identical to TRBD1. The V and J ends lost 0 bases and 3 bases, in that order; junction bases with no gene match: 2. Germline V gene sequence: CDR1 MGHRA, CDR2 YSYEKL. This CDR3 has 14 amino acids. The CDR3 region has the DNA TGCGCCAGCAGCCAAGATGGACAGGACTACGAGCAGTACTTC. Amino acid sequence: CASSQDGQDYEQYF.

On this clone: A junction boundary mismatches the germline segment, possibly from a read error. Additional DNA sequences in this sample encode the identical CDR3. The chain uses TRBV15 and TRBJ1-5, with TRBD1 identical over 10 bases. The CDR3 has 15 amino acids. CDR1 is LNHNV, CDR2 YYDKDF, per germline (reference sequence). CDR3 sequence reads: CATSNDRGHGQPQHF. CDR3 sequence (DNA): TGTGCCACTAGCAACGACAGGGGGCACGGTCAGCCCCAGCATTTT. The full variable domain, with the rest looked up from reference TRBV15 and TRBJ1-5, is DAMVIQNPRYQVTQFGKPVTLSCSQTLNHNVMYWYQQKSSQAPKLLFHYYDKDFNNEADTPDNFQSRRPNTSFCFLDIRSPGLGDTAMYLCATSNDRGHGQPQHFGDGTRLSIL.

The V and J genes are TRBV11-2 and TRBJ1-1; D call uncertain. This CDR3 has 13 residues. Per the germline V gene, CDR1 is SGHAT and CDR2 is FQNNGV. The V end lost 7 bases, the J end lost 1 base, and 10 bases lay between the germline ends. CDR3 loop: CASTFDWNTEAFF. Here the CDR3 DNA reads TGTGCCAGCACCTTCGACTGGAACACTGAAGCTTTCTTT.

The rearrangement joins TRBV2 to TRBJ2-3; D unresolved. Trimming stripped 5 bases from V and 0 bases from J, with 3 bases between. The CDR3 totals 12 residues. CDR1 is SNHLY and CDR2 is FYNNEI in the germline V gene. CDR3 protein: CASSYSTDTQYF. The CDR3, as DNA: TGTGCCAGCAGTTATAGCACAGATACGCAGTATTTT.

The chain couples TRBV18 to TRBJ1-2; weak D call: TRBD1 (6 bases). Germline loops: CDR1 KGHSH, CDR2 LQKENI. The CDR3 is made up of 15 amino acids. V gave up 3 bases and J gave up 3 bases, with 14 bases separating them. The CDR3 loop is CASSPGTRADYGYTF. CDR3 bases: TGTGCCAGCTCACCTGGGACACGGGCGGACTATGGCTACACCTTC.

The chain recombines TRBV2 with TRBJ2-1; possibly TRBD1 for D (5 bases). V was shortened by 9 bases and J by 8 bases, with 11 bases between the two germline ends. The CDR3 consists of 11 residues. Germline values: CDR1 SNHLY, CDR2 FYNNEI. For the CDR3, the DNA is TGTGCCAGTACAGGTTTCGATGAGCAGTTCTTC. It specifies CASTGFDEQFF. Drawing the rest from reference TRBV2 and TRBJ2-1, the complete variable domain is EPEVTQTPSHQVTQMGQEVILRCVPISNHLYFYWYRQILGQKVEFLVSFYNNEISEKSEIFDDQFSVERPDGSNFTLKIRSTKLEDSAMYFCASTGFDEQFFGPGTRLTVL.